This T cell receptor beta chain was observed in a study of CD4 T cells in relation to SARS-CoV-2 and coronaviruses. Study context: TCR beta CDR3s were sequenced after approximately ten-day antigen culture of PBMCs. The negative reference was HIV-1 Nef peptide pool or peptide-free culture.

TCRdb keeps only in-frame clones here, not all; method: immunoSEQ multiplex PCR. The sample has about 20,000 clones; almost 75% are singletons. A word on this clone: Its cognate antigen is unknown.

The unexposed donors gave CD4+ T cells in about 2010-2019, prior to COVID-19. CD4+ T cells were isolated from the cells after around 11 days of culture. Each well had two million PBMCs in approximately 5% human AB serum with IL-2. On days 3 and 7, cultures got half fresh IL-2 medium. Trimming removed 3 bases at V and 12 bases at J, with 14 bases between. The CDR3 runs 12 residues. Germline loops: CDR1 LGHDT, CDR2 YNNKEL (reference sequence). What was sequenced was CD4+ T cells from PBMCs, cultured in vitro. The V and J genes are TRBV3-1 (or the pseudogene TRBV3-2) and TRBJ1-2; possibly TRBD1 for D (6 bases). The receptor's source is a human donor in good health. The DNA for the CDR3 is TGTGCCAGCAGCCAGGGGGCCCTGACAAACACCTTC. Translated, it gives CASSQGALTNTF.